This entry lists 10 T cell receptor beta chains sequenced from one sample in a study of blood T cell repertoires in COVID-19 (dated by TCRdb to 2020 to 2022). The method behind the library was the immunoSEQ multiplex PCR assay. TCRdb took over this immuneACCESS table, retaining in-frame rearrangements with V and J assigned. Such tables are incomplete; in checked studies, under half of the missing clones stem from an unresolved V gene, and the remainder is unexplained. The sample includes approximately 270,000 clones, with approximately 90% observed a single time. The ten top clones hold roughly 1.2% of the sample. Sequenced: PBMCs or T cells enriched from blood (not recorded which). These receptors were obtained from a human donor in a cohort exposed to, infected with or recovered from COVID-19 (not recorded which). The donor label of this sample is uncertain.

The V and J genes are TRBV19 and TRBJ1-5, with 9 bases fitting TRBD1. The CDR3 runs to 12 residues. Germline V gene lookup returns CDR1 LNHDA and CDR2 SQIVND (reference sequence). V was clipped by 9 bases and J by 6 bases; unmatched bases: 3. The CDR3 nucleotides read TGTGCCAGCTGGGACAGGGCTCAGCCCCAGCATTTT. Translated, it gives CASWDRAQPQHF. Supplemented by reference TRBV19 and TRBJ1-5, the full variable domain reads DGGITQSPKYLFRKEGQNVTLSCEQNLNHDAMYWYRQDPGQGLRLIYYSQIVNDFQKGDIAEGYSVSREKKESFPLTVTSAQKNPTAFYLCASWDRAQPQHFGDGTRLSIL.

The CDR3 nucleotides read TGCAGTGCTAGTCCAGGGGGCACAGATACGCAGTATTTT. Residues: CSASPGGTDTQYF. V is TRBV20-1 and J is TRBJ2-3; D might be TRBD1 (6 bases). The germline gives CDR1 DFQATT, CDR2 SNEGSKA (reference sequence). The ends were cut back, 3 bases at V and 1 base at J, with 8 bases in the middle. The CDR3 is 13 amino acids.

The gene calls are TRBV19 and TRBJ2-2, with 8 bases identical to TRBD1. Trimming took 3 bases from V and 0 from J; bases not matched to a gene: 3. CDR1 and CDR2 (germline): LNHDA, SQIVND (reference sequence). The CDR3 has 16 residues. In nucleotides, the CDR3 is TGTGCCAGTAGTATCACGACAGGGGCGAACACCGGGGAGCTGTTTTTT. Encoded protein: CASSITTGANTGELFF.

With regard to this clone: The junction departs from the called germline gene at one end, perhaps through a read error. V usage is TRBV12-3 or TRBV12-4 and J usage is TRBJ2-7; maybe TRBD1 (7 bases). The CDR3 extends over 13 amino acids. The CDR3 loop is CASSLRVEGARDF. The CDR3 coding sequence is TGTGCCAGCAGTTTAAGGGTGGAGGGGGCAAGGGACTTC.

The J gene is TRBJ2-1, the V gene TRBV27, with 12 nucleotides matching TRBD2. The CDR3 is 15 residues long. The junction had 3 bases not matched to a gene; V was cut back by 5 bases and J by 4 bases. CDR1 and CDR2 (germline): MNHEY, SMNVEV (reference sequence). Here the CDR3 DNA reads TGTGCCAGCAGTACCGGACTAGCGGGGTACAATGAGCAGTTCTTC. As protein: CASSTGLAGYNEQFF.

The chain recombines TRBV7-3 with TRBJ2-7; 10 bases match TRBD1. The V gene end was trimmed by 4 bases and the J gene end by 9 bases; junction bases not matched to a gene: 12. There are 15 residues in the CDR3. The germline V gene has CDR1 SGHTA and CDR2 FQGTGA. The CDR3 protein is CASSSTGGKYKAQYF. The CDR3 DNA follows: TGTGCCAGCAGCTCGACAGGGGGCAAATATAAGGCGCAGTACTTC.

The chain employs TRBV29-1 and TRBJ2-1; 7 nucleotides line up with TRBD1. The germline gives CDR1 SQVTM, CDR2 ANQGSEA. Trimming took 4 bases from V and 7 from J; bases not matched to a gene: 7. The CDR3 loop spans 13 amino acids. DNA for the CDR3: TGCAGCGTTGCGAACAGGGGAAGGAATGAGCAGTTCTTC. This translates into CSVANRGRNEQFF.

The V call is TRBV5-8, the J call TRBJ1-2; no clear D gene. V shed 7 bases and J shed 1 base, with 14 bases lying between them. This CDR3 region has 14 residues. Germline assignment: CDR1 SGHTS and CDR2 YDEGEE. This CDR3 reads CASYERGINYGYTF. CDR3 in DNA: TGTGCCAGCTACGAGCGGGGAATTAACTATGGCTACACCTTC.

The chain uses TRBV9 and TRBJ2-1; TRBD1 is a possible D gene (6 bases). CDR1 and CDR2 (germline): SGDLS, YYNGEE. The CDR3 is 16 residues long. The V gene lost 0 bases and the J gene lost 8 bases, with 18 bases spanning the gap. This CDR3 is CASSVAGGGLGDEQFF. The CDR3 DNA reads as TGTGCCAGCAGCGTAGCCGGTGGGGGCTTGGGCGATGAGCAGTTCTTC.

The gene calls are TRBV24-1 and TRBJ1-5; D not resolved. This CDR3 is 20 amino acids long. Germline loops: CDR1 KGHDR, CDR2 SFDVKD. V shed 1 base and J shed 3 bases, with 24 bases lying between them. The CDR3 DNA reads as TGTGCCACCAGTGATTTACCCCCTCAGACACATCCGAAATACAATCAGCCCCAGCATTTT. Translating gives CATSDLPPQTHPKYNQPQHF.